Detailed here is one T cell receptor beta chain. Its antigen is undetermined. The sample is drawn from a study of cytomegalovirus exposure and HLA in healthy donors. Study-wide points: Immune exposure data for these donors was limited to CMV serostatus. V segments that were indistinguishable, TRBV6-2 and TRBV6-3 among them, were omitted from analysis. A later analysis reported that several of the most significant clusters appeared to be linked to common viral pathogens, among them Epstein-Barr virus.

The CDR3 extends over 16 amino acids. Germline V gives CDR1 SGHNT, CDR2 YENEEA. V lost 5 bases, J lost 3 bases, and 18 bases lay in between. The PCR contained 60 Vbeta and 13 Jbeta primers. The data were produced by immunoSEQ multiplex PCR, yet TCRdb's version contains in-frame clones alone and is incomplete. The data contain 100,000 to 150,000 clones, 74% of them singletons. This chain joins TRBV11-3 and TRBJ2-3; weak D call: TRBD1 (6 bases). Sequencing was done on a sample of PBMCs. The clonotype was recovered from a woman aged 45 to 65 in good health and CMV-seropositive. CDR3 sequence (DNA): TGTGCCAGCAGCCGAATCCCAGGGGCCCGGACAGATACGCAGTATTTT. Its translation: CASSRIPGARTDTQYF.